The 21 T cell receptor beta chains below were found in one sample sequenced in a study of CD8+ T cells in alopecia areata. cDNA reverse transcribed from extracted RNA served as the sequencing template. Only in-frame clones appear in the TCRdb table, and some are missing; sequencing was by immunoSEQ multiplex PCR. This table has some 180,000 clones, roughly 63% appearing once. The sample here was CD4+ T cells sorted from blood, taken at week 0. These receptors were collected from a human donor with alopecia areata.

This clone was seen a handful of times. The V and J genes are TRBV6-5 and TRBJ2-4; D might be TRBD1 (6 bases). The CDR3 has 13 residues. V dropped 5 bases and J dropped 9 bases, with 14 bases sitting between them. Germline CDR1 and CDR2: MNHEY and SVGAGI. DNA of the CDR3: TGTGCCAGCAGTGCCCCAGGGGCCGGCATTCAGTACTTC. It is translated as CASSAPGAGIQYF.

This clone has more than one count but fewer than ten. The chain links TRBV7-2 to TRBJ2-7; the D gene is possibly TRBD2 (5 bases). This CDR3 is built from 14 residues. Germline V gene sequence: CDR1 SGHTA, CDR2 FQGNSA. The germline V and J ends were trimmed by 5 bases and 3 bases, with 14 bases remaining between them. CDR3 residues: CASSPRRGDYEQYF. The CDR3 nucleotides are TGTGCCAGCAGCCCCCGTCGGGGAGACTACGAGCAGTACTTC.

This clone has more than one count but fewer than ten. V gene TRBV30 combines with J gene TRBJ1-2; a possible D gene is TRBD1 (5 bases). V was clipped by 0 bases and J by 13 bases, with 12 bases between them. CDR3 length: 11 residues. Germline V CDR1 and CDR2: GTSNPN, SVGIG (reference sequence). Written as DNA, the CDR3 is TGTGCCTGGAGTGTAGGAGGACATACCACCTTC. Its protein product is CAWSVGGHTTF.

The CDR3 region has the DNA TGTGCCAGCAGTTTTGGGATTTACACCTTC. It encodes CASSFGIYTF. The chain joins TRBV2 to TRBJ1-2, with no clear D. Germline V CDR1 and CDR2: SNHLY, FYNNEI. V was pared by 5 bases and J by 11 bases, with 9 bases between. This CDR3 comprises 10 residues.

The V gene is TRBV29-1, the J gene TRBJ2-3; D call uncertain. The CDR3 contains 13 residues. Trimming stripped 5 bases from V and 0 bases from J, with 9 bases between. CDR1 SQVTM and CDR2 ANQGSEA come from the germline V gene. Written as DNA, the CDR3 is TGCAGCGTTTATGGCCCTAGCACAGATACGCAGTATTTT. This encodes CSVYGPSTDTQYF.

The chain links TRBV20-1 to TRBJ2-5; D unresolved. The germline V gene has CDR1 DFQATT and CDR2 SNEGSKA (reference sequence). Trimming stripped 2 bases from V and 6 bases from J, with 7 bases between. The CDR3 sequence is 11 residues long. The CDR3 is CSARPAQTQYF. The CDR3 DNA reads as TGCAGTGCTAGACCCGCCCAGACCCAGTACTTC.

The V gene is TRBV30, the J gene TRBJ1-5; D is uncertain. Trimming cost V 0 bases and J 9 bases, with 9 bases left between them. Germline V gene data show CDR1 as GTSNPN and CDR2 as SVGIG (reference sequence). The CDR3 is 12 residues long. The CDR3 nucleotides read TGTGCCTGGAGTGTGACCTTCGGGCCCCAGCATTTT. As protein: CAWSVTFGPQHF.

This chain uses TRBV29-1 with TRBJ1-2; no firm D call. The CDR3 is made up of 12 amino acids. V lost 3 bases, J lost 8 bases, and 13 bases lay in between. Germline V gene sequence: CDR1 SQVTM, CDR2 ANQGSEA. CDR3 in amino acids: CSVERPPVGYTF. CDR3 bases: TGCAGCGTTGAGAGGCCCCCCGTCGGCTACACCTTC.

The chain combines TRBV29-1 with TRBJ1-4, with D perhaps matching TRBD1 (6 bases). V lost 4 bases to trimming and J lost 0 bases, with 9 bases between them. In germline, CDR1 is SQVTM, CDR2 ANQGSEA. CDR3 length: 14 amino acids. This chain's CDR3 is CSVAGQSTNEKLFF. The CDR3 coding sequence is TGCAGCGTTGCCGGACAGTCAACTAATGAAAAACTGTTTTTT.

The sample holds a few counts of this clone. V gene TRBV10-1 combines with J gene TRBJ2-3, with D possibly being TRBD2 (5 bases). CDR1 is WNHNN, CDR2 SYGVQD, per germline (reference sequence). This CDR3 contains 13 residues. V lost 7 bases and J lost 4, with 12 bases in between. The CDR3 DNA reads TGCGCCAGCAATCGGGATTACTCAGATACGCAGTATTTT. Translation gives CASNRDYSDTQYF.

This sequence joins TRBV29-1 and TRBJ1-1, with D maybe TRBD1 (6 bases). This CDR3 spans 13 amino acids. V lost 7 bases and J 0 bases, leaving 12 bases between the germline ends. Germline CDR1 SQVTM, CDR2 ANQGSEA. CDR3 region: CSAEGGVNTEAFF. DNA of the CDR3: TGCAGCGCTGAGGGGGGTGTGAACACTGAAGCTTTCTTT.

The chain combines TRBV30 with TRBJ1-2, with 10 bases fitting TRBD1. Looked up from germline, CDR1 is GTSNPN and CDR2 is SVGIG (reference sequence). This CDR3 contains 13 residues. V gave up 3 bases and J gave up 2 bases; unmatched junction bases: 0. The CDR3 is CAWRDRGNYGYTF. In DNA, the CDR3 is TGTGCCTGGAGGGACAGGGGGAACTATGGCTACACCTTC.

The chain employs TRBV5-6 and TRBJ1-5; maybe TRBD1 (5 bases). CDR1 and CDR2 from the germline V gene are SGHDT and YYEEEE. The CDR3 has 16 residues. Trimming took off 2 bases at V and 3 bases at J, with 15 bases between the two ends. The CDR3 loop is CASSFGAAGPNQPQHF. The CDR3 DNA reads TGTGCCAGCAGCTTTGGGGCGGCAGGGCCCAATCAGCCCCAGCATTTT.

The chain employs TRBV27 and TRBJ2-4, with TRBD2 identical over 8 bases. The CDR3 has 17 residues. The V gene's germline CDR1 is MNHEY and CDR2 SMNVEV (reference sequence). The V and J ends lost 5 bases and 0 bases, in that order; junction bases with no gene match: 9. CDR3 in amino acids: CASSPLSGVTAKNIQYF. CDR3 DNA sequence: TGTGCCAGCAGTCCTCTTAGCGGGGTAACAGCCAAAAACATTCAGTACTTC.

This chain uses TRBV29-1 with TRBJ2-2; the D is unclear. The CDR3 runs 14 residues. Trimming removed 4 bases from V and 2 bases from J, with 11 bases in between. The germline gives CDR1 SQVTM, CDR2 ANQGSEA. The chain's CDR3 is CSVGRQRNTGELFF. CDR3 coding DNA: TGCAGCGTTGGTCGGCAGAGAAACACCGGGGAGCTGTTTTTT.

This rearrangement joins TRBV29-1 to TRBJ2-1; either TRBD1 or TRBD2 may fit D (5 bases each). The germline V gene has CDR1 SQVTM and CDR2 ANQGSEA. The CDR3 runs to 12 residues. V was cut by 2 bases and J by 12 bases, with 14 bases left in between. This chain's CDR3 is CSVEWDQPMQFF. The CDR3 region has the DNA TGCAGCGTTGAATGGGACCAACCTATGCAGTTCTTC.

This clone has a handful of counts. The chain employs TRBV29-1 and TRBJ2-1; D tentatively reads TRBD1 or TRBD2 (6 bases each). Deletions cut 3 bases from V and 4 bases from J, with 16 bases between. Germline CDR1 is SQVTM and CDR2 is ANQGSEA. This CDR3 is built from 15 residues. As DNA, the CDR3 is TGCAGCGTTGAGAGGAGGGGGACTCCATACAATGAGCAGTTCTTC. Its translation is CSVERRGTPYNEQFF.

This clone turned up a few times. The DNA of the CDR3 is TGTGCCAGCAGCTTATCCGCGGGTAACACAGATACGCAGTATTTT. Amino acid sequence: CASSLSAGNTDTQYF. V usage is TRBV13 and J usage is TRBJ2-3; D possibly corresponds to TRBD2 (5 bases). Between the trimmed V and J ends, which lost 2 bases and 2 bases, there was a span of 11 bases. The CDR3 length is 15 residues. Per germline, CDR1 PRHDT and CDR2 FYEKMQ (reference sequence).

This clone has more than one count but fewer than ten. The genes are TRBV5-1 and TRBJ1-4; D is possibly TRBD1 (5 bases). The V gene's germline CDR1 is SGHRS and CDR2 YFSETQ. The CDR3 sequence is 15 residues long. V gave up 5 bases and J gave up 6 bases, with 17 bases separating them. Here the CDR3 DNA reads TGCGCCAGCAGTTCTACCCCCGGGACGGATGAAAAACTGTTTTTT. This encodes CASSSTPGTDEKLFF.

The CDR3 region is CASSVSGTGDSPLHF. The CDR3 DNA reads TGTGCCAGCAGCGTTTCCGGGACAGGGGATTCACCCCTCCACTTT. The V call is TRBV9, the J call TRBJ1-6, with 10 positions matching TRBD1. CDR3 length equals 15 residues. Unmatched junction bases numbered 4, after V lost 2 bases and J lost 8 bases. In germline, CDR1 is SGDLS, CDR2 YYNGEE.

The V and J genes are TRBV2 and TRBJ1-5; tentatively, D is TRBD1 (5 bases). From germline, CDR1 is SNHLY and CDR2 FYNNEI. CDR3 length: 16 amino acids. Trimming took 2 bases from V and 3 from J, leaving 14 bases between them. The CDR3 sequence is CASSELQGSLNQPQHF. The CDR3 DNA follows: TGTGCCAGCAGTGAATTGCAGGGATCCCTCAATCAGCCCCAGCATTTT.